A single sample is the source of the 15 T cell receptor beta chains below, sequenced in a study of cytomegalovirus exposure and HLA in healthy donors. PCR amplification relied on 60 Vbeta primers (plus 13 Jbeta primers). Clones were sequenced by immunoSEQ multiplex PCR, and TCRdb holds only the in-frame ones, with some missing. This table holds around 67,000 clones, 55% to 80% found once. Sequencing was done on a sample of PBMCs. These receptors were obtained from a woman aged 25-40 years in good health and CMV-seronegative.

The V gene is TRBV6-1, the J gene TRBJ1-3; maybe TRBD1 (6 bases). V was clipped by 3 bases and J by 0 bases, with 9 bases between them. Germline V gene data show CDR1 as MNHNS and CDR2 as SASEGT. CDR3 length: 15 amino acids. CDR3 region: CASSEDRSSGNTIYF. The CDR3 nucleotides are TGTGCCAGCAGTGAGGACAGAAGCTCTGGAAACACCATATATTTT.

For the CDR3, the DNA is TGTGCCAGCAGGCTGACAGGGCCATCCCATACGCAGTATTTT. Its translation is CASRLTGPSHTQYF. This sequence joins TRBV27 and TRBJ2-3; 7 nucleotides agree with TRBD1. CDR1 and CDR2 (germline): MNHEY, SMNVEV (reference sequence). The V gene end was trimmed by 6 bases and the J gene end by 7 bases; junction bases not matched to a gene: 10. This CDR3 contains 14 residues.

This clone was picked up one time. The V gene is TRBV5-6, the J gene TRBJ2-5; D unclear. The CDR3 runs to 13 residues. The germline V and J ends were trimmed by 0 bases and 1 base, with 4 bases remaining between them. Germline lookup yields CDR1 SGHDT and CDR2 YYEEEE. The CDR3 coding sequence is TGTGCCAGCAGCTTGGGAGGCCAAGAGACCCAGTACTTC. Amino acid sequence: CASSLGGQETQYF.

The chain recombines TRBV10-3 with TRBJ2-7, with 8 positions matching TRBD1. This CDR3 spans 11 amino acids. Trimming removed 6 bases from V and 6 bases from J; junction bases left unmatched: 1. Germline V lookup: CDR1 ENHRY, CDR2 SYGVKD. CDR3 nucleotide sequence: TGTGCCATCAGCGACAGGGGCGAGCAGTACTTC. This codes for CAISDRGEQYF.

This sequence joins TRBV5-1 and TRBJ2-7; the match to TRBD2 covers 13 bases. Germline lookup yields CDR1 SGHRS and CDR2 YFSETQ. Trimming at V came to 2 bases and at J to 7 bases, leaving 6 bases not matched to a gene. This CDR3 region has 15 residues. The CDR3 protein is CASSFVGTSGAEQYF. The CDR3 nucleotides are TGCGCCAGCAGCTTTGTCGGGACTAGCGGGGCTGAGCAGTACTTC.

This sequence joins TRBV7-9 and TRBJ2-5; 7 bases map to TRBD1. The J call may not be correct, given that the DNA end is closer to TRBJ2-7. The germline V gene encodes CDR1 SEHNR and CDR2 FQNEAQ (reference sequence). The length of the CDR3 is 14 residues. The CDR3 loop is CASSLVGTDYEQYF. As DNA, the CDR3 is TGTGCCAGCAGCTTAGTCGGGACAGACTACGAGCAGTACTTC.

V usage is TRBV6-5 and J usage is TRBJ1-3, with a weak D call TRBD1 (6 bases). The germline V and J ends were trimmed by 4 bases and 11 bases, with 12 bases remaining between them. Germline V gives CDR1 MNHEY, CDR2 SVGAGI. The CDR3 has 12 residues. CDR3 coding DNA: TGTGCCAGCAGTTTCCAGGGGAACGCCATATATTTT. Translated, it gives CASSFQGNAIYF.

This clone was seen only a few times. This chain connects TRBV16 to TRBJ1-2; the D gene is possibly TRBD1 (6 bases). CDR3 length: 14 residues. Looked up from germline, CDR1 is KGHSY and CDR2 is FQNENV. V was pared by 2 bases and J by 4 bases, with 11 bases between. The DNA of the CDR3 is TGTGCCAGCAGCCAAGTAGCCAGGGGCTATGGCTACACCTTC. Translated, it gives CASSQVARGYGYTF.

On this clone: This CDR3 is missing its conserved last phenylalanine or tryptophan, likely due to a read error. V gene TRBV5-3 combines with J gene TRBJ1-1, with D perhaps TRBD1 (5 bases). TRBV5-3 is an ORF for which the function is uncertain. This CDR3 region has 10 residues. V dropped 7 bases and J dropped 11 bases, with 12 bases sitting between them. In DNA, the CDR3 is TGTGCCAGAGATGGAGGGGATGCTTTCCTT. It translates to CARDGGDAFL.

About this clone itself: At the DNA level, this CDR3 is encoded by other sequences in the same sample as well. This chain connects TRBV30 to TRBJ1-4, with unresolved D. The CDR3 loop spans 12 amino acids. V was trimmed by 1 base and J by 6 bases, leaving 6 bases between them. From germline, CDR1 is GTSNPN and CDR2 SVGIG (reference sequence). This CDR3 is CAWSAGYEKLFF. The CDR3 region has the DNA TGTGCCTGGAGTGCAGGTTATGAAAAACTGTTTTTT.

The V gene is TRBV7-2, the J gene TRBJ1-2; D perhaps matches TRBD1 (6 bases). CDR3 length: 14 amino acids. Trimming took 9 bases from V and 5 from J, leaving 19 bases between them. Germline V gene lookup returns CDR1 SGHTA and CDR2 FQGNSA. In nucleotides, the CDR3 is TGTGCCAGTTACTCGACAGGTACTACATATGGCTACACCTTC. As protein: CASYSTGTTYGYTF.

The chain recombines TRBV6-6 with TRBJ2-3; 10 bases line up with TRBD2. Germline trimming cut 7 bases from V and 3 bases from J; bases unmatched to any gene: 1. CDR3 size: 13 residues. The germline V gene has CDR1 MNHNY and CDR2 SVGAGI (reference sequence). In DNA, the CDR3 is TGTGCCAGCAAACTAGCGGGAACAGATACGCAGTATTTT. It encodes CASKLAGTDTQYF.

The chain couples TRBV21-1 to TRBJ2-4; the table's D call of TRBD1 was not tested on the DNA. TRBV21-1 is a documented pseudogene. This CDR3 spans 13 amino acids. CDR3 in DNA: TGTGCCAGCAGCCCTTACAGGGGTAACATTCAGTACTTC. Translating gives CASSPYRGNIQYF.

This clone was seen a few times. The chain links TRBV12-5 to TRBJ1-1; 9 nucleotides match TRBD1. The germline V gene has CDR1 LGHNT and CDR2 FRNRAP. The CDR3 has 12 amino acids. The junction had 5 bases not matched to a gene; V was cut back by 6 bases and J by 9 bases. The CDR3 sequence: CASGDGTGKAFF. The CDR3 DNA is TGTGCTAGTGGGGATGGGACAGGGAAAGCTTTCTTT.

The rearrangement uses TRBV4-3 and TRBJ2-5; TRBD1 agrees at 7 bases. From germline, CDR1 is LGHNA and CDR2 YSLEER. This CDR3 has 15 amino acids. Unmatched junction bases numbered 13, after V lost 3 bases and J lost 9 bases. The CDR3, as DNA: TGCGCCAGCAGCCAGCCGAGAGGACAGGTGGAGGCCCAGTACTTC. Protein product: CASSQPRGQVEAQYF.